The 6 T cell receptor beta chains listed next were all sequenced from one sample in a study of blood T cell repertoires in COVID-19. Sequenced by immunoSEQ multiplex PCR; TCRdb stores in-frame clones only, minus some. The sample contains about 100,000 clones, 90% to 95% of which appear only once. Sequences were obtained from peripheral blood. Receptors originate from a man in his forties or fifties with active COVID-19.

This chain connects TRBV28 to TRBJ1-1, with 7 nucleotides matching TRBD1. The V and J ends lost 6 bases and 7 bases, in that order; junction bases with no gene match: 8. In germline, CDR1 is MDHEN, CDR2 SYDVKM. This CDR3 spans 13 amino acids. The CDR3 is CASSNYRQGEAFF. The CDR3 coding sequence is TGTGCCAGCAGCAACTATCGACAGGGTGAAGCTTTCTTT.

CDR3 bases: TGTGCCAGCAGCAGCGGACTAGCGGGGGGCCGCACAGATACGCAGTATTTT. Translation: CASSSGLAGGRTDTQYF. V and J are TRBV21-1 and TRBJ2-3; the D segment call TRBD2 is taken from the table without a DNA check. TRBV21-1 has pseudogene status. The CDR3 spans 17 residues.

The chain has TRBV6-5 and TRBJ1-2, with 8 bases that match TRBD1. Germline loops: CDR1 MNHEY, CDR2 SVGAGI. The V segment lost 6 bases and the J segment 7 bases; nucleotides outside the gene matches: 10. The CDR3 runs 14 residues. The CDR3: CASSGQGRIPGYTF. The CDR3 nucleotides read TGTGCCAGCAGCGGACAGGGAAGAATCCCTGGCTACACCTTC.

This rearrangement joins TRBV6-2 or TRBV6-3 to TRBJ1-5, with D perhaps TRBD1 (5 bases). The ends were cut back, 4 bases at V and 7 bases at J, with 17 bases in the middle. The CDR3 covers 15 residues. Per the germline V gene, CDR1 is MNHEY and CDR2 is SVGEGT. This CDR3 reads CASSFISGIGQPQHF. Written as DNA, the CDR3 is TGTGCCAGCAGTTTCATTTCAGGGATTGGGCAGCCCCAGCATTTT.

The V and J genes are TRBV7-2 and TRBJ2-7; the match to TRBD2 covers 11 bases. CDR1 is SGHTA and CDR2 is FQGNSA in the germline V gene. The V and J ends lost 5 bases and 6 bases, in that order; junction bases with no gene match: 6. The CDR3 has 14 amino acids. CDR3 sequence: CASSHTSGSGEQYV. For the CDR3, the DNA is TGTGCCAGCAGCCATACTAGCGGGAGTGGCGAGCAGTACGTC.

The rearrangement joins TRBV5-1 to TRBJ2-1; TRBD1 is a possible D gene (7 bases). The CDR3 sequence is 15 residues long. Trimming took off 5 bases at V and 8 bases at J, with 20 bases between the two ends. The germline V gene has CDR1 SGHRS and CDR2 YFSETQ. The DNA of the CDR3 is TGCGCCAGCAGAGGGGGGTCTGGGACAGAGGATGAGCAGTTCTTC. It yields the protein CASRGGSGTEDEQFF.